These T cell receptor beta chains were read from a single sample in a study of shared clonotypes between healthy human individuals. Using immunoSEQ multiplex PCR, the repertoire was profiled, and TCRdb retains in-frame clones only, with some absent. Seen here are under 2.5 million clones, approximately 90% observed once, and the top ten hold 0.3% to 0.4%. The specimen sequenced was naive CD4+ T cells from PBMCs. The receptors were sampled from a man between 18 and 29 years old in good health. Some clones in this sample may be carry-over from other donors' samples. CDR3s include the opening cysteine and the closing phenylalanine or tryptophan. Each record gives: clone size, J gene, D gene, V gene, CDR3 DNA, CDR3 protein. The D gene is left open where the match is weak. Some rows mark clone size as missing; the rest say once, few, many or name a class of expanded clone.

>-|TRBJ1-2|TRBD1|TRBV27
TGTGCCAGCAGTTCACAGGGGAACTATGGCTACACCTTC
CASSSQGNYGYTF
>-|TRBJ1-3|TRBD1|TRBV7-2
TGTGCCAGCAGCCGACAGGGGATGATAGCCGGATCTGGAAACACCATATATTTT
CASSRQGMIAGSGNTIYF
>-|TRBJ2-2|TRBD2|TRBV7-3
TGTGCCAGCAGCCCGGGGGGGAGGAACACCGGGGAGCTGTTTTTT
CASSPGGRNTGELFF
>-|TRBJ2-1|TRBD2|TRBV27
TGTGCCAGCAGTTTATGGCTAGCGGGTCCCTACAATGAGCAGTTCTTC
CASSLWLAGPYNEQFF
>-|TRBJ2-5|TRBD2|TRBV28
TGTGCCAGCAGCCCTCAGACTAGCGGGAGTCGAGAGACCCAGTACTTC
CASSPQTSGSRETQYF
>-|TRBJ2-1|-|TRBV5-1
TGCGCCAGCAGCTTATGGACGGGTGGGAATGAGCAGTTCTTC
CASSLWTGGNEQFF
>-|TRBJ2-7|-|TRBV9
TGTGCCAGCAGCGTAGACAGGTGGGGCTACGAGCAGTACTTC
CASSVDRWGYEQYF
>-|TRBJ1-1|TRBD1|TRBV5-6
TGTGCCAGCAGCGGGTACGGGACAGGGAACACTGAAGCTTTCTTT
CASSGYGTGNTEAFF
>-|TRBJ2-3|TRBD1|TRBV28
TGTGCCAGCAGGCCCCCAGGGACAGGGGTAACAGATACGCAGTATTTT
CASRPPGTGVTDTQYF
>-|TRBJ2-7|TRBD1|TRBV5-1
TGCGCCAGCAGCCCCGGACAGGGGGTTTCGTACGAGCAGTACTTC
CASSPGQGVSYEQYF
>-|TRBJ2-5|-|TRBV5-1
TGCGCCAGCAGCTTGGCCTTGGGGGACCAAGAGACCCAGTACTTC
CASSLALGDQETQYF
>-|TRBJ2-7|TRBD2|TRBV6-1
TGTGCCAGCAGTGAAATTAGGCCTAGCGGGAGGGCCGGCGACGAGCAGTACTTC
CASSEIRPSGRAGDEQYF
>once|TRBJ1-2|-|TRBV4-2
TGTGCCAGCAGCCGGGCTGGGGGGGATGGCTACACCTTC
CASSRAGGDGYTF
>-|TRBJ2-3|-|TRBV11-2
TGTGCCAGCAGCCCTTATGGCAGGGCTAGCACAGATACGCAGTATTTT
CASSPYGRASTDTQYF
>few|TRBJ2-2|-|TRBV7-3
TGTGCCAGCAGCTCGGCACTAGCCATAGATCATCCCACCGGGGAGCTGTTTTTT
CASSSALAIDHPTGELFF
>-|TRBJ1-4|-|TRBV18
TGTGCCAGCTCATTATCGACAACTAATGAAAAACTGTTTTTT
CASSLSTTNEKLFF
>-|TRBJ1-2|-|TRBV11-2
TGTGCCAGCAGCAGCAGTGGAGGTGGCTACACCTTC
CASSSSGGGYTF
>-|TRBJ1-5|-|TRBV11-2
TGTGCCAGCAGCTTAGACCTCAATCAGCCCCAGCATTTT
CASSLDLNQPQHF
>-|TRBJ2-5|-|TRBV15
TGTGCCACCAGACGAGAGGGGGGGGAGACCCAGTACTTC
CATRREGGETQYF
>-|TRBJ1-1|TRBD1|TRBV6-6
TGTGCCAGCAGTTACGGAACAGGGGAAACTGAAGCTTTCTTT
CASSYGTGETEAFF
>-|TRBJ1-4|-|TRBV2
TGTGCCAGCAGTTCCGAGGGTTCAACTAATGAAAAACTGTTTTTT
CASSSEGSTNEKLFF
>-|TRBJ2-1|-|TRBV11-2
TGTGCCAGCACCGCCGGGACAACCTACAATGAGCAGTTCTTC
CASTAGTTYNEQFF
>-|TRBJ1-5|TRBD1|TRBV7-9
TGTGCCAGCAGCCCATTACCAGGGGGAGGCAATCAGCCCCAGCATTTT
CASSPLPGGGNQPQHF
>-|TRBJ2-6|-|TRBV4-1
TGCGCCAGCCACACCTGGGGGGTCTCTGGGGCCAACGTCCTGACTTTC
CASHTWGVSGANVLTF
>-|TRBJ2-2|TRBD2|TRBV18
TGTGCCAGCTCCCCTAGCGGGGCGAACACCGGGGAGCTGTTTTTT
CASSPSGANTGELFF
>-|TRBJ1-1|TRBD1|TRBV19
TGTGCCAGTAGTACGCGACAGGGGGAAGCTTTCTTT
CASSTRQGEAFF
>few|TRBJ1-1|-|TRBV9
TGTGCCAGCAGCGTAGGCGTCCCGAACACTGAAGCTTTCTTT
CASSVGVPNTEAFF
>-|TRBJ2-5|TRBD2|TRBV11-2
TGTGCCAGCAGCCGGGGGGGACTCCAAAAAGAGACCCAGTACTTC
CASSRGGLQKETQYF
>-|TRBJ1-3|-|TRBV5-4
TGTGCCAGCAGCTCGCGCACAGGGTTTAATGCTGGAAACACCATATATTTT
CASSSRTGFNAGNTIYF
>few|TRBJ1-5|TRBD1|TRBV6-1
TGTGCCAGCAGTGGGTCCGGGACAGGGAGGAATAGCAATCAGCCCCAGCATTTT
CASSGSGTGRNSNQPQHF
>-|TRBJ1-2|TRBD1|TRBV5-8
TGTGCCAGCAGCTTGGCAGGGGGACAGGGGAGTCGGTATGGCTACACCTTC
CASSLAGGQGSRYGYTF
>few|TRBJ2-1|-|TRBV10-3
TGTGCCATCAAAACTAGCTCTTCCTACAATGAGCAGTTCTTC
CAIKTSSSYNEQFF
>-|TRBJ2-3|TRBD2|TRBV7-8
TGTGCCAGCAGCTTTATTAGGGCTAGCGGGTCCACAGATACGCAGTATTTT
CASSFIRASGSTDTQYF
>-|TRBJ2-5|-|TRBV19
TGTGCCAGTAGTCGTCAGGGCCGAAAACAAGAGACCCAGTACTTC
CASSRQGRKQETQYF
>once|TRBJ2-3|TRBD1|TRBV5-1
TGCGCCAGCAGCTGGGACAGTGCGGCAGATACGCAGTATTTT
CASSWDSAADTQYF
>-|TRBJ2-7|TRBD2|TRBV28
TGTGCCAGCAGTGCCTTCCTAGCGGGAGCGTATAACGAGCAGTACTTC
CASSAFLAGAYNEQYF
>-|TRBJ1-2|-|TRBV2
TGTGCCAGCGGAGACAGGAGCTACTATGGCTACACCTTC
CASGDRSYYGYTF
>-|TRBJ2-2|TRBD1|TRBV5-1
TGCGCCAGCAGCTTGCGCAGCACGGACAGGGTTTCCGGGGAGCTGTTTTTT
CASSLRSTDRVSGELFF
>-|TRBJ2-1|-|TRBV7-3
TGTGCCAGCAGCTTAGAGTGGAAGAATGAGCAGTTCTTC
CASSLEWKNEQFF
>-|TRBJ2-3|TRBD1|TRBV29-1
TGCAGCGTTCTAAGGGACAGGGGGCCGGCGGGGGGCGTCTCAGATACGCAGTATTTT
CSVLRDRGPAGGVSDTQYF
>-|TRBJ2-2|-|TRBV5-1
TGCGCCAGCAGACAGACGGCGGGGCTAGGCACCGGGGAGCTGTTTTTT
CASRQTAGLGTGELFF
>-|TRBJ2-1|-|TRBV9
TGTGCCAGCAGCGTAGTCTGGCGATTCTACAATGAGCAGTTCTTC
CASSVVWRFYNEQFF
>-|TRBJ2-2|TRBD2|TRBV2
TGTGCCAGCAATCGGCGGGAGGGGACCGGGGAGCTGTTTTTT
CASNRREGTGELFF
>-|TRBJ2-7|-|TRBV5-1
TGCGCCAGCAGCTTGGCCGTAGGCTACGAGCAGTACTTC
CASSLAVGYEQYF
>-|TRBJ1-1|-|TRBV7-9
TGTGCCAGCAGCTTAGAGGTCAGCACTGAAGCTTTCTTT
CASSLEVSTEAFF
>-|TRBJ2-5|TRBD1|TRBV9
TGTGCCAGCAGCCCCTTAGGCCGGGACAGGGGGCATCATCAAGAGACCCAGTACTTC
CASSPLGRDRGHHQETQYF
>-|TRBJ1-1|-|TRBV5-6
TGTGCCAGCAGCTACCGGAGGACAGACTTCATGAACACTGAAGCTTTCTTT
CASSYRRTDFMNTEAFF
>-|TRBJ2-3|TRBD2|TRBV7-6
TGTGCCAGCAGCCTTAGCGGGAGAAAAAGCACAGATACGCAGTATTTT
CASSLSGRKSTDTQYF
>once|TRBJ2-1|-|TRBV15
TGTGCCACCAGCAGAGATATCGCGGGAAATGAGCAGTTCTTC
CATSRDIAGNEQFF
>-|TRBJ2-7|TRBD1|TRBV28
TGTGCCAGCAGTTCACCAGCAGGGGGCGGATACGAGCAGTACTTC
CASSSPAGGGYEQYF
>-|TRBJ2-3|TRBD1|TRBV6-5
TGTGCCAGCAGTCTCGACAGGGGCACAGATACGCAGTATTTT
CASSLDRGTDTQYF
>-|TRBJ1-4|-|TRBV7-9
TGTACCAGCAGCCCATACGGGACTGATGATGAAAAACTGTTTTTT
CTSSPYGTDDEKLFF
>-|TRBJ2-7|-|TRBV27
TGTGCCAGCAGTTTAGGCCCTTCCTACGAGCAGTACTTC
CASSLGPSYEQYF
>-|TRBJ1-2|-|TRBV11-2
TGTGCCAGCAACTTAGATCTAAATAACTATGGCTACACCTTC
CASNLDLNNYGYTF
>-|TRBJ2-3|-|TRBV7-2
TGTGCCACCAACACAGATACGCAGTATTTT
CATNTDTQYF
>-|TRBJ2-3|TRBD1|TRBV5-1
TGCGCCAGCAGCTTGGGGACAGGGGCGGAGGATACGCAGTATTTT
CASSLGTGAEDTQYF
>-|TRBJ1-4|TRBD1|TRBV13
TGTGCCAGCAGCTTCTACAGGGGAGCAGCGGCGGTGCGCGAAAAACTGTTTTTT
CASSFYRGAAAVREKLFF
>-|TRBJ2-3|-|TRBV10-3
TGTGCCTCCCAACGGGCTAGAGGGGGCACAGATACGCAGTATTTT
CASQRARGGTDTQYF
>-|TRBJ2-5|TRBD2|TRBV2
TGTGCCAGCAAAAGTGGCGGGAGGGCCCTTGAGACCCAGTACTTC
CASKSGGRALETQYF